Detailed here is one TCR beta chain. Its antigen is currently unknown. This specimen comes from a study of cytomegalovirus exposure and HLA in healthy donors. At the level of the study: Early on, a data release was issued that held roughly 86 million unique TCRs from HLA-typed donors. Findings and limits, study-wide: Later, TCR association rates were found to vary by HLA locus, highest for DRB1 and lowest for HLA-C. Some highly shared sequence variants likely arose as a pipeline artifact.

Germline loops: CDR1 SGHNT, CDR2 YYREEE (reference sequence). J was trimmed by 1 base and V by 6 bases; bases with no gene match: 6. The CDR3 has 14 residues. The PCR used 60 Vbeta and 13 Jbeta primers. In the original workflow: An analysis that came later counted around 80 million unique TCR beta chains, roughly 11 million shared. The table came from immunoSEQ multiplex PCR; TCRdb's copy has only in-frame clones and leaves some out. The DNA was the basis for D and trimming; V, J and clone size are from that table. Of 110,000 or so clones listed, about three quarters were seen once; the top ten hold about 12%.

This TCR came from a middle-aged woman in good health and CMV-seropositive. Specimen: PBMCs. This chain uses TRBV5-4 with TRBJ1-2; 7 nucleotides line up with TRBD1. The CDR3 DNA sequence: TGTGCCAGCACCCAAGGGGGCGGTAACTATGGCTACACCTTC. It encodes CASTQGGGNYGYTF.